This TCR beta chain was identified during a study of technical replicates of blood from four donors. The junction had 9 bases not matched to a gene; V was cut back by 10 bases and J by 7 bases. CDR1 is LNHDA, CDR2 SQIVND, per germline (reference sequence). CDR3 length: 13 residues. Some clones are missing from TCRdb's copy, which holds only in-frame ones; the method was immunoSEQ multiplex PCR. There are about 97,000 clones in the sample; approximately 94% occur only once, and about 0.3% lies in the top ten. The sample taken for sequencing was T cells isolated from PBMCs. The receptor comes from a human donor in good health. The chain combines TRBV19 with TRBJ1-2, with 10 positions matching TRBD1. CDR3 residues: CATAGQGISGYTF. CDR3 coding DNA: TGTGCCACAGCGGGACAGGGGATATCTGGCTACACCTTC.